The present TCR beta chain was sequenced within a study of T cell changes during pregnancy in multiple sclerosis. CDR1 SQVTM and CDR2 ANQGSEA come from the germline V gene. The CDR3 loop spans 13 amino acids. V was shortened by 3 bases and J by 5 bases, with 13 bases between the two germline ends. The protocol was immunoSEQ multiplex PCR, while the TCRdb copy is restricted to in-frame clones and leaves out a portion. The sample carries more than 70,000 clones, about nine tenths recorded once. The sequence was obtained from a female donor in good health, enrolled as a control in a pregnancy study. This material consisted of peripheral blood, taken after pregnancy. The J gene is TRBJ1-2, the V gene TRBV29-1; D uncertain. CDR3 loop: CSVETQGGYGYTF. CDR3 nucleotides: TGCAGCGTTGAGACCCAAGGAGGGTATGGCTACACCTTC.